This TCR beta chain originates from a study of T cells in Graves' hyperthyroidism and ophthalmopathy. The overall study: At the time of initial diagnosis and before any treatment, peripheral blood was collected. Study outcomes and limitations: Stable hyperthyroidism and ophthalmopathy were separated using 13 V-J signatures. Among clonotypes expanded in thyroid above 0.001, most were also found in blood.

This clonotype was counted a few times. Its specificity is not known. TCR beta CDR3 regions were amplified from RNA. HTBI primers were used for first-round RT-PCR of the TCR CDR3. Using its own MiXCR run on the multiplex PCR reads, TCRdb lists one record per CDR3 protein. The sample lists more than 600,000 distinct CDR3 sequences; about 17% were seen once. Germline CDR1 is DFQATT and CDR2 is SNEGSKA (reference sequence). The CDR3 is 17 residues long. V gave up 0 bases and J gave up 0 bases, with 15 bases separating them. The authors deemed Graves' hyperthyroidism stable absent ophthalmopathy progression within 18 months.

V gene TRBV20-1 combines with J gene TRBJ2-1, with D possibly being TRBD2 (6 bases). The sequencing input was blood. This TCR came from a man in his late teens or twenties with Graves' hyperthyroidism. CDR3 in amino acids: CSARDHGAGSSYNEQFF. CDR3 DNA sequence: TGCAGTGCTAGAGATCACGGGGCGGGAAGCTCCTACAATGAGCAGTTCTTC.